This T cell receptor (beta chain) appears in the sequencing data of a study of T cells after somatic rescue of genetic block. Some clones are missing from TCRdb's copy, which holds only in-frame ones; the method was immunoSEQ multiplex PCR. This sample has approximately 71,000 clones, with under 95% found just once. V was shortened by 2 bases and J by 6 bases, with 25 bases between the two germline ends. Germline lookup yields CDR1 SGHNT and CDR2 YENEEA. The CDR3 runs to 18 residues. J is TRBJ1-2 and V is TRBV11-3, with D unresolved. This TCR was sampled from a middle-aged man. The sample was peripheral blood mononuclear cells (PBMCs). CDR3 nucleotides: TGTGCCAGCAGCTTACGCCGACCGCAAGTCCCGTGCAAGGATGGCTACACCTTC. This sequence encodes CASSLRRPQVPCKDGYTF.